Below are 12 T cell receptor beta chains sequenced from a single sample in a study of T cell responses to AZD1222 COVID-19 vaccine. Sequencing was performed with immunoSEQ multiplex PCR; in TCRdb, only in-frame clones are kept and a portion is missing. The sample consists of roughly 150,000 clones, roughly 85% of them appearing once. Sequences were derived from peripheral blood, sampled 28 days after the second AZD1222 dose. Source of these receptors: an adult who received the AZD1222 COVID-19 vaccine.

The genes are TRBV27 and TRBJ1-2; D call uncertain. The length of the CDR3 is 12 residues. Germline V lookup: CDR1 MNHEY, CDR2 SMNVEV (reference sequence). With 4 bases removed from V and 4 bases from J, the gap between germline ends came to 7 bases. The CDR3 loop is CASSSPGYGYTF. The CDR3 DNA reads TGTGCCAGCAGTTCCCCGGGCTATGGCTACACCTTC.

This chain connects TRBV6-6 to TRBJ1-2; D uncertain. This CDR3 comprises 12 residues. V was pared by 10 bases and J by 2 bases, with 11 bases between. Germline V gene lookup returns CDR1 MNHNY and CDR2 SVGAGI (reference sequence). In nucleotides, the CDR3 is TGTGCCAACGGGGAGGGAAACTATGGCTACACCTTC. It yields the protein CANGEGNYGYTF.

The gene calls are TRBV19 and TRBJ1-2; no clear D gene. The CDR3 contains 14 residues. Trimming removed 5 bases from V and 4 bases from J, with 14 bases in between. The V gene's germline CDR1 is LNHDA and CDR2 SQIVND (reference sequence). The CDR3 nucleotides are TGTGCCAGTAGTTCCCCCGCCAGGCGCTATGGCTACACCTTC. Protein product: CASSSPARRYGYTF.

The CDR3 bases are TGTGCCAGTAGTCATCGTCGGGACAGGGGGACTGAAGCTTTCTTT. Translation: CASSHRRDRGTEAFF. V and J are TRBV19 and TRBJ1-1; TRBD1 matches at 11 bases. Per the germline V gene, CDR1 is LNHDA and CDR2 is SQIVND (reference sequence). The CDR3 extends over 15 amino acids. Trimming cost V 5 bases and J 5 bases; bases outside gene matches: 7.

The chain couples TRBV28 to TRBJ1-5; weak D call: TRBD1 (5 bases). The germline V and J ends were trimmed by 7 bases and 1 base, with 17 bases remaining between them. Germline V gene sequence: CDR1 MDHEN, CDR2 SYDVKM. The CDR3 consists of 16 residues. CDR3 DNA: TGTGCCAGCAAAATATCAGGGTATCGGAGCAATCAGCCCCAGCATTTT. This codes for CASKISGYRSNQPQHF. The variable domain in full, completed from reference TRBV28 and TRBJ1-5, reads DVKVTQSSRYLVKRTGEKVFLECVQDMDHENMFWYRQDPGLGLRLIYFSYDVKMKEKGDIPEGYSVSREKKERFSLILESASTNQTSMYLCASKISGYRSNQPQHFGDGTRLSIL.

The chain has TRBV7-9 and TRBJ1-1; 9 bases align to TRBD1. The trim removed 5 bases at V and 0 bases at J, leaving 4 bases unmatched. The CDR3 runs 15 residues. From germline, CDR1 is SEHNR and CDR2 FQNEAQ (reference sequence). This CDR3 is CASSNTGGMNTEAFF. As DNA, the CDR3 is TGTGCCAGCAGCAATACAGGGGGCATGAACACTGAAGCTTTCTTT.

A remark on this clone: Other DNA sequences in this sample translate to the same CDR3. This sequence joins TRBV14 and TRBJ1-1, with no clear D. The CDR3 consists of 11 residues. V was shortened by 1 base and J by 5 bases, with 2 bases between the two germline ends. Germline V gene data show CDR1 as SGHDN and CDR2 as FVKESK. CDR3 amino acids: CASSQGTEAFF. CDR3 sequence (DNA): TGTGCCAGCAGCCAAGGAACTGAAGCTTTCTTT.

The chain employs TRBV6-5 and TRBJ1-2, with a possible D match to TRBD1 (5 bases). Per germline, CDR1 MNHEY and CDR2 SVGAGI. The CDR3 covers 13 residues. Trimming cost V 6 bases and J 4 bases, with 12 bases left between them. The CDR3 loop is CASSPPGAYGYTF. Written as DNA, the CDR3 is TGTGCCAGCAGCCCCCCCGGGGCCTATGGCTACACCTTC.

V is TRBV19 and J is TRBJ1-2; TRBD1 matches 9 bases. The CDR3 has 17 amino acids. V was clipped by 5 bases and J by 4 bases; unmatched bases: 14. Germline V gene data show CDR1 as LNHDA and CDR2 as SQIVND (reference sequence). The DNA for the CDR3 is TGTGCCAGTAGTGTCCACCGGGACAGGGTTTTACCCTATGGCTACACCTTC. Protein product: CASSVHRDRVLPYGYTF.

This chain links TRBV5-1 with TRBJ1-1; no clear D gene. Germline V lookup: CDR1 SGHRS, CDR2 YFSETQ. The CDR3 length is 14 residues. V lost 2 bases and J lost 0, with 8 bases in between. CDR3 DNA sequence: TGCGCCAGCAGCTTTTCGTTTATGAACACTGAAGCTTTCTTT. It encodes CASSFSFMNTEAFF.

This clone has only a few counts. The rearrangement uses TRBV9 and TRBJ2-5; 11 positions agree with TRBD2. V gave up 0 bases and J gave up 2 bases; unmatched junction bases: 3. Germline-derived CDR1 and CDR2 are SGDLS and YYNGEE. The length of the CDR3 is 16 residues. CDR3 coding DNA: TGTGCCAGCAGCGTAGTCATAGCGGGGGGGCAAGAGACCCAGTACTTC. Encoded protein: CASSVVIAGGQETQYF. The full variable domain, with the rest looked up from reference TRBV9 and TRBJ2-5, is DSGVTQTPKHLITATGQRVTLRCSPRSGDLSVYWYQQSLDQGLQFLIQYYNGEERAKGNILERFSAQQFPDLHSELNLSSLELGDSALYFCASSVVIAGGQETQYFGPGTRLLVL.

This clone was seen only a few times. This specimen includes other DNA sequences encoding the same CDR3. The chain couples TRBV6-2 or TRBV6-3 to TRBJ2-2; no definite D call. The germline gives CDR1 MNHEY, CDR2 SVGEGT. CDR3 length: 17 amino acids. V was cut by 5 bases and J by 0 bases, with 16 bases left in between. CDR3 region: CASSDLGRLTNTGELFF. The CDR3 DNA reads TGTGCCAGCAGTGACCTAGGGCGCCTAACGAACACCGGGGAGCTGTTTTTT.